The clone carrying this T cell receptor (beta chain) was observed at least ten times. Its antigen is as yet unknown. These data originate in a study of T cells after yellow fever vaccination. Study-level points and caveats: Reappearance after the booster was observed for most primary-vaccination clones (96% CD4, just over 85% CD8).

CDR1 is LGHNA, CDR2 YSLEER, per germline. The CDR3 loop spans 18 amino acids. V dropped 0 bases and J dropped 1 base, with 13 bases sitting between them. TCRdb ran MiXCR on the 5' RACE reads and lists one entry per CDR3 protein. The sample has 150,000 to 200,000 distinct CDR3 sequences; roughly 6.2% are singletons. Sequences were derived from CD4+ T cells sorted from PBMCs, sampled on the day of the first yellow fever vaccination. The chain has TRBV4-3 and TRBJ2-6; D possibly corresponds to TRBD1 (6 bases). This clonotype was sampled from a young man who received the YFV17D yellow fever vaccine. For the CDR3, the DNA is TGCGCCAGCAGCCAAGATTACGTAACAGGGTCTGGGGCCAACGTCCTGACTTTC. Residues: CASSQDYVTGSGANVLTF.